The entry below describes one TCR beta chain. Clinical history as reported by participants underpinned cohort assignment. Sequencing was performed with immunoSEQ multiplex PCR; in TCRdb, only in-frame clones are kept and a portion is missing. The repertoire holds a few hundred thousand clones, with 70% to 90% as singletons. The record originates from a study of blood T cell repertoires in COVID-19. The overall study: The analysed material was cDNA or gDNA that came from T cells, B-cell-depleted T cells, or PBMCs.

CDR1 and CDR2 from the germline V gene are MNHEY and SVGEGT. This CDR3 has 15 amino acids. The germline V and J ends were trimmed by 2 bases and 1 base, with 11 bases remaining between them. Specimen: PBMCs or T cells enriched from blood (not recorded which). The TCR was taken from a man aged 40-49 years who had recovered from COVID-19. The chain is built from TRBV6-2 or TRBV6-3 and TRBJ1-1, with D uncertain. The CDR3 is CASSYGTDRNTEAFF. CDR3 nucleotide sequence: TGTGCCAGCAGTTACGGTACAGACCGGAACACTGAAGCTTTCTTT.